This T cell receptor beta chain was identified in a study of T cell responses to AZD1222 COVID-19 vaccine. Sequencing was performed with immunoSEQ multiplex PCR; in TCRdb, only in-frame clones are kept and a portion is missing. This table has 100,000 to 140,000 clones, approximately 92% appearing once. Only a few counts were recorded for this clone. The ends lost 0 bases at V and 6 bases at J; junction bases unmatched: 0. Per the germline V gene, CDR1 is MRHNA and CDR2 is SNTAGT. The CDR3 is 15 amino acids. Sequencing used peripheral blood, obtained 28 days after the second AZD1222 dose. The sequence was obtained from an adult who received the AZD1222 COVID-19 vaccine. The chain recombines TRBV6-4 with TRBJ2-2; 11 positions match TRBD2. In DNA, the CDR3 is TGTGCCAGCAGTGACTCACTAGCGGGAGCCGGGGAGCTGTTTTTT. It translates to CASSDSLAGAGELFF.